Presented here are 17 T cell receptor beta chains from one specimen sequenced in a study of blood T cells in healthy people across ages. PCR was performed a second time for about 6 to 12 cycles using a sample-barcoded 5' primer and a J-beta primer mix. Via MiXCR, TCRdb re-called the 5' RACE reads, giving one row per CDR3 protein. The sample includes 1.8 million or so distinct CDR3 sequences, around 42% of them seen just once. The sequencing sample was made of blood. Receptor source: a human donor in good health.

The V call is TRBV20-1, the J call TRBJ1-1; the D is unclear. Germline V gene data show CDR1 as DFQATT and CDR2 as SNEGSKA (reference sequence). V was shortened by 0 bases and J by 5 bases, with 13 bases between the two germline ends. CDR3 length: 14 residues. The CDR3 DNA reads TGCAGTGCTAGAGATTTTGGCAGTAGGACTGAAGCTTTCTTT. It is translated as CSARDFGSRTEAFF.

This clonotype was found a few times. The J gene is TRBJ2-6, the V gene TRBV18; D is tentatively TRBD1 or TRBD2 (6 bases each). The V and J ends lost 1 base and 4 bases respectively, with 14 bases between them. The CDR3 covers 17 residues. Germline V CDR1 and CDR2: KGHSH, LQKENI. The DNA for the CDR3 is TGTGCCAGCTCACCACGAGGAGGGGGTCTGGGGGCCAACGTCCTGACTTTC. It codes for CASSPRGGGLGANVLTF.

This clonotype showed up just a few times. V and J are TRBV7-9 and TRBJ1-5; D is perhaps TRBD1 (6 bases). The CDR3 has 13 residues. From germline, CDR1 is SEHNR and CDR2 FQNEAQ (reference sequence). The V gene lost 6 bases and the J gene lost 5 bases, with 11 bases spanning the gap. DNA of the CDR3: TGTGCCAGCAGTAAACAGGGCGATCAGCCCCAGCATTTT. This sequence encodes CASSKQGDQPQHF.

This clonotype was seen once. A clone one base away is much larger, so this may be a read error. V gene TRBV7-2 combines with J gene TRBJ2-7; TRBD1 matches at 12 bases. Germline CDR1 and CDR2: SGHTA and FQGNSA. There are 15 residues in the CDR3. The CDR3 loop is CANSPGQGAFYEQYF. The CDR3 DNA reads TGTGCCAACAGCCCGGGACAGGGGGCATTCTACGAGCAGTACTTC.

There are a few counts of this clonotype. The chain has TRBV20-1 and TRBJ1-1; a weak D match, TRBD1 (6 bases). CDR1 and CDR2 (germline): DFQATT, SNEGSKA (reference sequence). This CDR3 is 15 amino acids long. Trimming removed 1 base at V and 1 base at J, with 13 bases between. The CDR3 nucleotides read TGCAGTGCTAGAGGCCAGGGGCCGACGAACACTGAAGCTTTCTTT. This translates into CSARGQGPTNTEAFF.

CDR3 amino acids: CSARDSPDRATNYGYTF. The CDR3 coding sequence is TGCAGTGCTAGAGATTCCCCTGACAGGGCCACTAACTATGGCTACACCTTC. The chain has TRBV20-1 and TRBJ1-2; 7 positions match TRBD1. This CDR3 contains 17 residues. The V segment lost 0 bases and the J segment 0 bases; nucleotides outside the gene matches: 10. Germline V lookup: CDR1 DFQATT, CDR2 SNEGSKA (reference sequence).

The chain recombines TRBV9 with TRBJ2-6; D unclear. From germline, CDR1 is SGDLS and CDR2 YYNGEE. The CDR3 has 13 residues. Trimming left V 4 bases short and J 6 bases short, with 8 bases between. CDR3 residues: CASSPNEANVLTF. The CDR3 nucleotides read TGTGCCAGCAGCCCTAATGAGGCCAACGTCCTGACTTTC.

The V call is TRBV10-3, the J call TRBJ2-7; D may be TRBD2 (6 bases). The CDR3 has 14 residues. Germline V gene data show CDR1 as ENHRY and CDR2 as SYGVKD. Trimming removed 10 bases at V and 0 bases at J, with 16 bases between. CDR3 DNA: TGTGCCACCGCTAGCGCTAGGAGCTCCTACGAGCAGTACTTC. Translation gives CATASARSSYEQYF.

The chain joins TRBV7-2 to TRBJ1-2, with D tentatively TRBD1 (5 bases). Trimming took 0 bases from V and 7 from J, leaving 9 bases between them. The CDR3 is made up of 13 amino acids. The germline CDR1 and CDR2 sequences are SGHTA and FQGNSA. As DNA, the CDR3 is TGTGCCAGCAGCTTAGCAGGGACTACTGGCTACACCTTC. This gives the protein CASSLAGTTGYTF.

V and J are TRBV30 and TRBJ2-5, with D perhaps matching TRBD2 (5 bases). The V end was cut by 1 base, the J end by 11 bases, with 14 bases between. The V gene's germline CDR1 is GTSNPN and CDR2 SVGIG (reference sequence). CDR3 size: 12 residues. CDR3 sequence (DNA): TGTGCCTGGAGTGAGCTAGCCACGCGGCAGTACTTC. It translates to CAWSELATRQYF.

The CDR3 coding sequence is TGTGCCACCAGTGATCCGCGGGAGGGGACAAACTACAATGAGCAGTTCTTC. Translated, it gives CATSDPREGTNYNEQFF. This rearrangement joins TRBV24-1 to TRBJ2-1; 9 bases agree with TRBD2. The CDR3 covers 17 residues. V lost 3 bases to trimming and J lost 3 bases; unmatched junction nucleotides: 8. Germline assignment: CDR1 KGHDR and CDR2 SFDVKD.

About this clonotype: At one end, the junction sequence differs from germline, possibly due to a read error. The chain couples TRBV7-2 to TRBJ2-1, with 10 bases aligning to TRBD2. Germline lookup yields CDR1 SGHTA and CDR2 FQGNSA. The CDR3 extends over 16 amino acids. DNA of the CDR3: TGTGCCAGCAGCTTAGCGCGGACTAGCGGTTACAATGAACAGTTCTTC. This gives the protein CASSLARTSGYNEQFF.

The CDR3 sequence: CAIRNTATYEQYF. The CDR3 nucleotides are TGTGCCATCAGAAACACAGCAACCTACGAGCAGTACTTC. The rearrangement links TRBV10-3 to TRBJ2-7; no reliable D call. CDR3 size: 13 residues. Germline V gene lookup returns CDR1 ENHRY and CDR2 SYGVKD. V gave up 6 bases and J gave up 2 bases, with 11 bases separating them.

The chain employs TRBV6-5 and TRBJ2-1; a possible D gene is TRBD1 (6 bases). Trimming cost V 6 bases and J 5 bases, with 11 bases left between them. CDR1 and CDR2 (germline): MNHEY, SVGAGI. The CDR3 consists of 13 residues. CDR3 nucleotides: TGTGCCAGCAGCCGGACAGTCGACAATGAGCAGTTCTTC. This codes for CASSRTVDNEQFF.

This chain links TRBV20-1 with TRBJ1-1; no definite D call. This CDR3 contains 14 residues. Germline-derived CDR1 and CDR2 are DFQATT and SNEGSKA (reference sequence). The V gene lost 3 bases and the J gene lost 1 base, with 12 bases spanning the gap. CDR3: CSARNGWENTEAFF. CDR3 in DNA: TGCAGTGCTAGGAACGGTTGGGAGAACACTGAAGCTTTCTTT.

This clonotype occurred a few times. V usage is TRBV7-9 and J usage is TRBJ1-2; D gene ambiguous. V dropped 3 bases and J dropped 7 bases, with 9 bases sitting between them. Germline V gene sequence: CDR1 SEHNR, CDR2 FQNEAQ (reference sequence). The CDR3 loop spans 12 amino acids. CDR3 loop: CASSFGIGGYTF. CDR3 DNA sequence: TGTGCCAGCAGCTTTGGTATTGGTGGCTACACCTTC.

Only a few counts were recorded for this clonotype. The chain recombines TRBV5-1 with TRBJ2-3; 7 nucleotides agree with TRBD1. CDR1 SGHRS and CDR2 YFSETQ come from the germline V gene. The CDR3 extends over 18 amino acids. V gave up 0 bases and J gave up 0 bases; unmatched junction bases: 10. As DNA, the CDR3 is TGCGCCAGCAGCTTGGCCGAGGTGGTAGGGGGCAGCACAGATACGCAGTATTTT. Residues: CASSLAEVVGGSTDTQYF. The entire variable domain, with the rest obtained from reference TRBV5-1 and TRBJ2-3, is as follows: KAGVTQTPRYLIKTRGQQVTLSCSPISGHRSVSWYQQTPGQGLQFLFEYFSETQRNKGNFPGRFSGRQFSNSRSEMNVSTLELGDSALYLCASSLAEVVGGSTDTQYFGPGTRLTVL.